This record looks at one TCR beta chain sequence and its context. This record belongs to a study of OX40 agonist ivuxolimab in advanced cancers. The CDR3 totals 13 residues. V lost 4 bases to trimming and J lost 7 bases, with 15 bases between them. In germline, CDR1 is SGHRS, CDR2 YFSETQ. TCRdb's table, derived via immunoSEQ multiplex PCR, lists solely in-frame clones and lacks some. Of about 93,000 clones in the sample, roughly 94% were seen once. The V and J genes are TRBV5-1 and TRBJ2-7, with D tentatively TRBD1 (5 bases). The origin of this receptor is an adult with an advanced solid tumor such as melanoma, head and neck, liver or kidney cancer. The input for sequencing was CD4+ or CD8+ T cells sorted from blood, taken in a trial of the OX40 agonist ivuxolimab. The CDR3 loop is CASSLKTAGEQYF. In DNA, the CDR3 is TGCGCCAGCAGCCTAAAGACAGCAGGGGAGCAGTACTTC.